This entry describes one T cell receptor beta chain. Its antigen has not been determined. Base qualities were left out, and no much larger clone turns up one base away. The sample comes from a study of blood T cell repertoires in COVID-19 (TCRdb year 2020). With regard to the full study: The collaborator samples originated in the United States, Italy and Spain and spanned the acute and convalescent phases of COVID-19. The prospective study material was composed of cDNA or gDNA derived from T cells, B-cell-depleted T cells, or PBMCs. Deeply sampled blood TCRbeta repertoires from subjects exposed to, actively infected with, or recovered from COVID-19 were included in the dataset. The repertoires were released in a freely available public database meant as a resource for research on the immune response to SARS-CoV-2. Samples were obtained from the ongoing ImmuneRACE study (first 160 participants) and from about 1,300 subjects provided by 6 global collaborators. The sample metadata nearly always contained a de-identified subject ID, COVID-19 status, age in years and sex. Where HLA class I and class II types were available, the types were taken from metadata supplied by the sample provider, not from assay-based typing. Broad study findings and their caveats: How much clinical and demographic metadata was included differed by source and by participant, and the metadata was provided uncurated.

Each collaborating institution followed its own protocols to collect whole blood in K2EDTA tubes. For TCRbeta analysis, collaborator samples were shipped as frozen whole blood, as isolated PBMCs, or as DNA extracted from either sample type. The CDR3 has 10 amino acids, counting the end cysteine and phenylalanine. Only the CDR3 region is kept as DNA, spanning 30 bases read in frame from base 1. The germline V gene (reference sequence) sets CDR1 to LNHDA and CDR2 to SQIVND. The immunoSEQ Assay, a bias-controlled multiplex PCR, was used to amplify TCRbeta CDR3 regions from genomic DNA. As for the authors' bioinformatics: The number of nucleated cells in each sample was estimated by amplification of reference gene primers within the assay. To quantify the absolute abundance of each unique TCRbeta CDR3 rearrangement, sequence reads were collapsed and filtered. For each sample, productive Simpson clonality was calculated by taking the square root of Simpson's diversity index across productive rearrangements. The source is immuneACCESS, and TCRdb retained only in-frame sequences with V and J called. Part of the clones is not carried over; for the studies checked, unresolved V genes explain less than half of this, and the remainder is unexplained. V and J calls and clone size are those listed in that table; D and trimming were worked out from the DNA. The sample table contains 30,000 to 40,000 clones; only one count was recorded for around 85% of them. The ten largest make up about 4.9% of the sample.

Recombination linked TRBV19 to TRBJ1-5; the D gene assignment is ambiguous. The sequenced material came from peripheral blood. This TCR derives from a man in his fifties or sixties with active COVID-19. The CDR3 here reads CATNCQPQHF. The DNA sequence follows: TGTGCTACAAATTGTCAGCCCCAGCATTTT.